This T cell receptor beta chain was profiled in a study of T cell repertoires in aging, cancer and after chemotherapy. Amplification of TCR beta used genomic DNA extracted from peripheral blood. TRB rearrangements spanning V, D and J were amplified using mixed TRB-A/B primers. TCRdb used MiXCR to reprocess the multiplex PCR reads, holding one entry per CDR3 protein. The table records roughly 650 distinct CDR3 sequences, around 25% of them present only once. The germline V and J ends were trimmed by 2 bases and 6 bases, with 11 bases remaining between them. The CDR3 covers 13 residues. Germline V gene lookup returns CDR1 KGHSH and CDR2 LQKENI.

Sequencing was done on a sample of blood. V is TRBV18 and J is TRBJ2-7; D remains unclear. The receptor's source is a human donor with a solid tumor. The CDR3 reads CASSPGEQTEQYF. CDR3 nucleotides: TGTGCCAGCTCACCAGGAGAGCAGACCGAGCAGTACTTC.